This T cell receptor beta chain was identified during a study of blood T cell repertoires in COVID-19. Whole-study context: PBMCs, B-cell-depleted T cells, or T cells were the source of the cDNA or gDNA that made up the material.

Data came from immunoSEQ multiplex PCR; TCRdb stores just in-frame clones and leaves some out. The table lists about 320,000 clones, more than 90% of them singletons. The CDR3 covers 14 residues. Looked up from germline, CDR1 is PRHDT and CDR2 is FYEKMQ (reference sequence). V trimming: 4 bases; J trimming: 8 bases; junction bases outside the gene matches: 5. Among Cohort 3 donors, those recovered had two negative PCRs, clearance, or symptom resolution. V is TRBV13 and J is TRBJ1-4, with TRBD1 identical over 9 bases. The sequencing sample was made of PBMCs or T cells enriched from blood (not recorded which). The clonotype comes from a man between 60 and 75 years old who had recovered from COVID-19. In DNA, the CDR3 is TGTGCCAGCAGCTCTGGACAGGGGAGGGAAAAACTGTTTTTT. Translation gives CASSSGQGREKLFF.